This T cell receptor beta chain was identified during a study of blood T cell repertoires in COVID-19. Overall study context: From the United States, Italy and Spain came samples of acute and convalescent COVID-19.

This CDR3 contains 14 residues. Which cohort a participant joined came from the clinical history participants gave. The protocol was immunoSEQ multiplex PCR, while the TCRdb copy is restricted to in-frame clones and leaves out a portion. Of around 140,000 clones in the sample, 84% were seen once. The chain links TRBV21-1 to TRBJ2-4; no check of the table's D call, TRBD2, against the DNA was made. TRBV21-1 is recorded as a pseudogene. The TCR sequence derives from a middle-aged man in a cohort exposed to, infected with or recovered from COVID-19 (not recorded which). Sequenced sample: PBMCs or T cells enriched from blood (not recorded which). The CDR3 sequence: CASSIELAKNIQYF. CDR3 sequence (DNA): TGTGCCAGCAGCATAGAACTAGCCAAAAACATTCAGTACTTC.